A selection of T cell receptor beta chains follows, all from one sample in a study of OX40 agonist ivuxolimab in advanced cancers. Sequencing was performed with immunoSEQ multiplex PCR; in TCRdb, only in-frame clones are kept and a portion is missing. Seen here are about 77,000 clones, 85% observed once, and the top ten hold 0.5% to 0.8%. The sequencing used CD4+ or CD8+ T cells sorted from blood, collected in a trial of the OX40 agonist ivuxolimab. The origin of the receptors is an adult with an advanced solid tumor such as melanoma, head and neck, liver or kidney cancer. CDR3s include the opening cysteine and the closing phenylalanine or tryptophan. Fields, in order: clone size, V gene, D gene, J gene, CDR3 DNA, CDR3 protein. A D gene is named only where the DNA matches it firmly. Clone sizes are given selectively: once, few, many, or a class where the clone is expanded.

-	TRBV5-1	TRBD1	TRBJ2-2	TGCGCCAGCAGCTCGGGACAGGGGCCGTCCGGGGAGCTGTTTTTT	CASSSGQGPSGELFF
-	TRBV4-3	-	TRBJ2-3	TGCGCCAGGGCTCTTCCCGAGGGGGGGGTACCAGATACGCAGTATTTT	CARALPEGGVPDTQYF
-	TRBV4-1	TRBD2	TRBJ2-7	TGCGCCAGCAGCCAAGATTTGCGGGGAGGGACCTACGAGCAGTACTTC	CASSQDLRGGTYEQYF
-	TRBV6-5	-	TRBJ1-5	TGTGCCAGCAGTTATACCAGCAATCAGCCCCAGCATTTT	CASSYTSNQPQHF
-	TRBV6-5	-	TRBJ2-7	TGTGCCAGCAGTTACGGACCCAACTACGAGCAGTACTTC	CASSYGPNYEQYF
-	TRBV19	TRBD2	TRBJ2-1	TGTGCCAGTAGTTTAGGACTAGCGGGGGGGTCCTACAATGAGCAGTTCTTC	CASSLGLAGGSYNEQFF
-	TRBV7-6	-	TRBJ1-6	TGTGCCAGCAGCTTGAGAGGTCTGAGCTCCTATAATTCACCCCTCCACTTT	CASSLRGLSSYNSPLHF
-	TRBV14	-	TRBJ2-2	TGTGCCACCTCGGGCCCGGGGACCACCGGGGAGCTGTTTTTT	CATSGPGTTGELFF
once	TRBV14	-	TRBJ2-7	TGTGCCAGCAGCCAAGAAGGCTACGAGCAGTACTTC	CASSQEGYEQYF
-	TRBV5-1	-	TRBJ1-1	TGCGCCAGCAGCTTGACAGGGCAAGGCGCGACTGAAGCTTTCTTT	CASSLTGQGATEAFF
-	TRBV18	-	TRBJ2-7	TGTGCCAGCTCACCACCAGGGTTCGAGCAGTACTTC	CASSPPGFEQYF
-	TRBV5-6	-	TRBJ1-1	TGTGCCAGCAGCCAACAGGTGAGGAACACTGAAGCTTTCTTT	CASSQQVRNTEAFF